This T cell receptor (beta chain) emerged from a study of post-analysis software for immune sequencing data. On the study more broadly: Recorded disease courses covered relapsing-remitting, secondary progressive and progressive-relapsing multiple sclerosis. Some patients had no subtype annotation.

Unique molecular identifiers were present in the TCR beta cDNA libraries. TCRdb passed the PCR reads through MiXCR, listing each CDR3 protein once. The table lists 750,000 to 900,000 distinct CDR3 sequences, around 42% of them singletons, with roughly 5% in the top ten. The TCR sequence derives from a girl aged 5-17 years with multiple sclerosis. Sequenced sample: blood.

The CDR3 coding sequence is TGTGCCAGCAGCCCAGTAACAGGGACTACTAACTACGAGCAGTACTTC. Its translation is CASSPVTGTTNYEQYF. The chain carries TRBV7-9 and TRBJ2-7; tentative D call: TRBD2 (7 bases). The CDR3 extends over 16 amino acids. Germline CDR1 and CDR2: SEHNR and FQNEAQ (reference sequence). V lost 5 bases to trimming and J lost 3 bases, with 20 bases between them.